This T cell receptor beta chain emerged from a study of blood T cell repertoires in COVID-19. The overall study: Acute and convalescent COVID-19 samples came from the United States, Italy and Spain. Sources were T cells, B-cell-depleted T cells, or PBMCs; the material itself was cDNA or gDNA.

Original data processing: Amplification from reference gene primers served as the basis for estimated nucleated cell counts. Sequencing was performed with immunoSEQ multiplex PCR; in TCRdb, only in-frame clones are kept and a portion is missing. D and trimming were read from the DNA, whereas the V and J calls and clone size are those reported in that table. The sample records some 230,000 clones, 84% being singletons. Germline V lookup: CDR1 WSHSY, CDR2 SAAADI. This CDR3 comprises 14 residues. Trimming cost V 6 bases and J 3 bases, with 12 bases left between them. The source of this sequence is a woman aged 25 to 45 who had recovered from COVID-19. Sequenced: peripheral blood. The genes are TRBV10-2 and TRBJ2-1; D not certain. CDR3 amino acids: CASRAWARYNEQFF. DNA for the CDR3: TGCGCCAGCAGAGCCTGGGCCCGCTACAATGAGCAGTTCTTC.